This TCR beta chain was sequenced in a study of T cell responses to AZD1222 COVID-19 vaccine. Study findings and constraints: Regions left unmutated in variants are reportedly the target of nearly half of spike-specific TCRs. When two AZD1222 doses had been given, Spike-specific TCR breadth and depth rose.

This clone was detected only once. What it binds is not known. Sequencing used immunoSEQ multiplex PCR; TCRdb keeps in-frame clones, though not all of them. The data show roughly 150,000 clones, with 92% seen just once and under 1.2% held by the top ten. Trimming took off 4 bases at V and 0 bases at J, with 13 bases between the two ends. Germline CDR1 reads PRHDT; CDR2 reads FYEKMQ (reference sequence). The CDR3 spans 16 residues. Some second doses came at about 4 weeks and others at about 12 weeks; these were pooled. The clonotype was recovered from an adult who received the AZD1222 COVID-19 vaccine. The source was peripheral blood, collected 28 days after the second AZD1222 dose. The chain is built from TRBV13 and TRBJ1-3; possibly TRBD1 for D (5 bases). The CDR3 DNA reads TGTGCCAGCAGCTCCCCCGGGACTAGCTCTGGAAACACCATATATTTT. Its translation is CASSSPGTSSGNTIYF. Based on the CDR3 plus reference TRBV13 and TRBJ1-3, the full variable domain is AAGVIQSPRHLIKEKRETATLKCYPIPRHDTVYWYQQGPGQDPQFLISFYEKMQSDKGSIPDRFSAQQFSDYHSELNMSSLELGDSALYFCASSSPGTSSGNTIYFGEGSWLTVV.